This TCR beta chain was sequenced for a study of blood T cell repertoires in COVID-19. Looking at the study overall: The United States, Italy and Spain provided the acute and convalescent COVID-19 samples. T cells, B-cell-depleted T cells, or PBMCs supplied cDNA or gDNA.

Trimming pared 2 bases from V and 4 bases from J, leaving 12 bases between. The length of the CDR3 is 14 residues. CDR1 SGHRS and CDR2 YFSETQ come from the germline V gene. Original methodology: Amplified reference gene primers provided the basis for estimating nucleated cell counts. Using immunoSEQ multiplex PCR, the repertoire was profiled, and TCRdb retains in-frame clones only, with some absent. V and J calls and clone size are given by that table; D and trimming were obtained from the DNA. The repertoire includes approximately 150,000 clones, approximately 90% of them detected once, and around 1.5% sits in the top ten.

Sequencing was done on a sample of peripheral blood. This sequence was found in a human donor in a cohort sampled during active COVID-19. V is TRBV5-1 and J is TRBJ2-5; a possible D gene is TRBD1 (5 bases). In DNA, the CDR3 is TGCGCCAGCAGCTTTGGGGCAGCAGGAGAGACCCAGTACTTC. Residues: CASSFGAAGETQYF.